This T cell receptor (beta chain) came from a study of shared clonotypes between healthy human individuals. Findings of the study overall: It was anticipated that sequencing depth would influence how many clonotypes donors shared. Shared across a few donors were around 5% of the naive CD4 clonotypes.

Assay: immunoSEQ multiplex PCR; the TCRdb copy retains only in-frame clones and omits some. The profile covers about 1 million clones, with 75% to 80% appearing a single time and under 0.65% taken by the ten largest. CD4+ cell separation produced CD45RA+ naive and CD45RA-negative memory subsets. Of note for this clone: Its target is unknown.

Trimming cost V 5 bases and J 7 bases; bases outside gene matches: 16. Germline values: CDR1 SGHTA, CDR2 FQGNSA. This CDR3 has 18 residues. This receptor was taken from a young man in good health. Some clones in this sample may be carry-over from other donors' samples. The sequenced sample was memory CD4+ T cells from PBMCs. As for subset: CD45RA-negative fraction. The chain links TRBV7-2 to TRBJ2-2; TRBD1 matches at 10 bases. CDR3 coding DNA: TGTGCCAGCAGCGCCCGTGGGCTGGGACAGGGGTGGAGCGGGGAGCTGTTTTTT. It encodes CASSARGLGQGWSGELFF. The variable domain in full, with the rest retrieved from reference TRBV7-2 and TRBJ2-2, is GAGVSQSPSNKVTEKGKDVELRCDPISGHTALYWYRQSLGQGLEFLIYFQGNSAPDKSGLPSDRFSAERTGGSVSTLTIQRTQQEDSAVYLCASSARGLGQGWSGELFFGEGSRLTVL.